This T cell receptor beta chain was recorded in a study of blood T cell repertoires in COVID-19. For the study at large: Researchers got acute and convalescent COVID-19 samples from the United States, Italy and Spain. Sample material is recorded as cDNA or gDNA derived from T cells, B-cell-depleted T cells, or PBMCs.

The V and J ends lost 4 bases and 6 bases, in that order; junction bases with no gene match: 6. Per germline, CDR1 SGHDN and CDR2 FVKESK. The CDR3 is made up of 15 amino acids. Authors' processing steps: Using reference gene primer amplification, nucleated cell counts were estimated. Clones were sequenced by immunoSEQ multiplex PCR, and TCRdb holds only the in-frame ones, with some missing. Clonal size and the V and J genes are those of that table, whereas D and trimming came from the DNA. The table includes 150,000 or so clones, around 85% detected once. This receptor was obtained from a man in his 60s who had recovered from COVID-19. The sequenced sample was peripheral blood. This chain joins TRBV14 and TRBJ1-6; 7 nucleotides match TRBD1. CDR3 sequence reads: CASSPGQAFNSPLHF. For the CDR3, the DNA is TGTGCCAGCAGCCCCGGACAGGCTTTTAATTCACCCCTCCACTTT.